What follows are 4 T cell receptor beta chains derived from one specimen sequenced in a study of response to subunit inactivated influenza vaccine. TCRdb reanalysed the RT-PCR reads using MiXCR and keeps one entry per CDR3 protein. The data hold more than 550,000 distinct CDR3 sequences, with about 11% observed a single time. The same data also went into a second study, on T cells expressing NK-cell markers. That paper notes: Generation of TCR beta cDNA was performed by 5'RACE template switching incorporating UMIs.

Source: PBMCs from blood, taken on the day of vaccination. These receptors originate from a man aged 50-59 years who received an inactivated influenza vaccine.

The chain links TRBV24-1 to TRBJ2-3; 8 bases are shared with TRBD2. The CDR3 is 15 residues long. Losses at the gene ends were 7 bases for V and 1 base for J; bases not matched to a gene: 6. Germline loops: CDR1 KGHDR, CDR2 SFDVKD. Here the CDR3 reads CATSRGGPGTDTQYF. The CDR3 DNA is TGTGCCACCAGCCGCGGGGGGCCCGGCACAGATACGCAGTATTTT.

This clonotype came up many times. This chain joins TRBV12-3 or TRBV12-4 and TRBJ2-5; tentative D call: TRBD1 (6 bases). V lost 4 bases to trimming and J lost 5 bases, with 11 bases between them. This CDR3 region has 13 residues. The CDR3 here is CASSSTTGETQYF. CDR3 in DNA: TGTGCCAGCAGTTCTACAACAGGGGAGACCCAGTACTTC.

The J gene is TRBJ2-7, the V gene TRBV6-1; maybe TRBD2 (6 bases). The CDR3 covers 13 residues. Germline-derived CDR1 and CDR2 are MNHNS and SASEGT. The V end was cut by 6 bases, the J end by 9 bases, with 18 bases between. CDR3 nucleotide sequence: TGTGCCAGCAGAGATAGCGGAAGCGGTTGGCAGTACTTC. Amino acids: CASRDSGSGWQYF.

CDR3 coding DNA: TGTGCCAGCAGCTCCTCGACTAGCGGGAGATACAATGAGCAGTTCTTC. It is translated as CASSSSTSGRYNEQFF. The V call is TRBV11-3, the J call TRBJ2-1; TRBD2 agrees at 12 bases. The V segment lost 4 bases and the J segment 4 bases; nucleotides outside the gene matches: 5. This CDR3 contains 16 residues. Germline V gene sequence: CDR1 SGHNT, CDR2 YENEEA.